The T cell receptor beta chain under discussion was sequenced for a study of T cell repertoires in cytomegalovirus infection. Study conclusions and caveats: It was HLA-C-restricted CMV-specific TCR beta clonotypes that dominated the response ex vivo.

The CDR3 loop spans 13 amino acids. Trimming cost V 4 bases and J 7 bases, with 13 bases left between them. Germline CDR1 is MNHEY and CDR2 is SVGEGT. Details on this clonotype: What it binds is not known.

TCRdb recomputed calls from the reads with MiXCR, one row per CDR3 protein. Of some 560,000 distinct CDR3 sequences in the sample, about 40% were seen once. The clonotype originates from a human donor in good health (CMV status not recorded). Some clones in this sample may be carry-over from other donors' samples. The J gene is TRBJ1-2, the V gene TRBV6-2 or TRBV6-3; perhaps TRBD1 as D (6 bases). Material: cultured PBMCs, obtained from culture after CMV antigen stimulation. CDR3 residues: CASSFDRLGGYTF. In nucleotides, the CDR3 is TGTGCCAGCAGTTTCGACAGGCTCGGTGGCTACACCTTC.